The 27 T cell receptor beta chains below come from one sample, sequenced in a study of shared clonotypes between healthy human individuals. Sequencing used immunoSEQ multiplex PCR; TCRdb keeps in-frame clones, though not all of them. The sample has just over 2,000,000 clones, 85% to 95% seen once. Terminally differentiated effector memory CD45RA+ cells were excluded from the naive CD8 cells, which were CD45RO-negative and positively selected for CCR7. Sequenced input: naive CD8+ T cells sorted from blood. The receptor set was obtained from a man aged 18-30 years in good health.

The gene calls are TRBV28 and TRBJ2-3; 10 bases are shared with TRBD2. This CDR3 has 13 amino acids. The trim removed 9 bases at V and 6 bases at J, leaving 6 bases unmatched. The germline CDR1 and CDR2 sequences are MDHEN and SYDVKM. CDR3 loop: CASAGTSVDTQYF. For the CDR3, the DNA is TGTGCCAGTGCCGGGACTAGCGTCGATACGCAGTATTTT. Variable domain in full (rest from reference TRBV28 and TRBJ2-3): DVKVTQSSRYLVKRTGEKVFLECVQDMDHENMFWYRQDPGLGLRLIYFSYDVKMKEKGDIPEGYSVSREKKERFSLILESASTNQTSMYLCASAGTSVDTQYFGPGTRLTVL.

V gene TRBV5-6 combines with J gene TRBJ2-1; the D call may be TRBD1 or TRBD2 (5 bases each). CDR1 SGHDT and CDR2 YYEEEE come from the germline V gene. CDR3 length: 14 amino acids. V lost 2 bases and J 3 bases, leaving 9 bases between the germline ends. CDR3 loop: CASSFWGIYNEQFF. For the CDR3, the DNA is TGTGCCAGCAGCTTTTGGGGGATCTACAATGAGCAGTTCTTC. Variable domain in full (rest from reference TRBV5-6 and TRBJ2-1): DAGVTQSPTHLIKTRGQQVTLRCSPKSGHDTVSWYQQALGQGPQFIFQYYEEEERQRGNFPDRFSGHQFPNYSSELNVNALLLGDSALYLCASSFWGIYNEQFFGPGTRLTVL.

J is TRBJ2-7 and V is TRBV13; TRBD2 matches at 15 bases. V lost 6 bases, J lost 0 bases, and 12 bases stayed unmatched. Germline V CDR1 and CDR2: PRHDT, FYEKMQ (reference sequence). The CDR3 has 19 residues. The CDR3 nucleotides read TGTGCCAGCAGTTCTTATTACGGACTAGCGGGAGGGCCCTCCTACGAGCAGTACTTC. The encoded protein is CASSSYYGLAGGPSYEQYF. Full variable domain (missing parts from reference TRBV13 and TRBJ2-7): AAGVIQSPRHLIKEKRETATLKCYPIPRHDTVYWYQQGPGQDPQFLISFYEKMQSDKGSIPDRFSAQQFSDYHSELNMSSLELGDSALYFCASSSYYGLAGGPSYEQYFGPGTRLTVT.

This chain joins TRBV27 and TRBJ2-1; 11 bases align to TRBD2. Germline-derived CDR1 and CDR2 are MNHEY and SMNVEV (reference sequence). The length of the CDR3 is 15 residues. V trimming: 5 bases; J trimming: 6 bases; junction bases outside the gene matches: 6. CDR3 DNA: TGTGCCAGCAGTGCTGGACTAGCGGGCTCCAATGAGCAGTTCTTC. Translating gives CASSAGLAGSNEQFF.

In this sample, this clone turned up once. CDR3 sequence: CASSPSSYSNQPQHF. CDR3 bases: TGTGCCAGCAGCCCTAGCAGTTATAGCAATCAGCCCCAGCATTTT. V and J are TRBV7-9 and TRBJ1-5; D ambiguous. The germline V and J ends were trimmed by 5 bases and 0 bases, with 11 bases remaining between them. Germline V lookup: CDR1 SEHNR, CDR2 FQNEAQ (reference sequence). This CDR3 comprises 15 residues.

This rearrangement joins TRBV2 to TRBJ2-7; D is unresolved. The germline V gene has CDR1 SNHLY and CDR2 FYNNEI. The CDR3 sequence is 17 residues long. Trimming took 3 bases from V and 3 from J, leaving 21 bases between them. The CDR3 region is CASSDNPDIAADYEQYF. DNA of the CDR3: TGTGCCAGCAGTGATAACCCTGACATTGCGGCGGACTACGAGCAGTACTTC.

The chain employs TRBV30 and TRBJ2-3; 8 bases fit TRBD1. CDR1 is GTSNPN and CDR2 is SVGIG in the germline V gene (reference sequence). V was pared by 5 bases and J by 1 base, with 5 bases of the junction left unmatched. The length of the CDR3 is 14 residues. The CDR3 is CAWAGGAGTDTQYF. The CDR3 bases are TGTGCCTGGGCAGGGGGCGCGGGCACAGATACGCAGTATTTT.

Worth noting for this clone: This same CDR3 is encoded by further DNA sequences in the sample. The chain is built from TRBV29-1 and TRBJ1-5; tentatively, D is TRBD1 (6 bases). Germline V CDR1 and CDR2: SQVTM, ANQGSEA. V lost 7 bases to trimming and J lost 11 bases, with 18 bases between them. This CDR3 contains 12 residues. The CDR3 protein is CSASIGDKAQHF. DNA for the CDR3: TGCAGCGCCTCGATTGGGGACAAAGCCCAGCATTTT.

The chain couples TRBV2 to TRBJ2-1; D unresolved. Germline V gives CDR1 SNHLY, CDR2 FYNNEI. V shed 3 bases and J shed 7 bases, with 7 bases lying between them. This CDR3 comprises 12 residues. CDR3 protein: CASSDRPNEQFF. CDR3 bases: TGTGCCAGCAGTGATCGTCCGAATGAGCAGTTCTTC.

In nucleotides, the CDR3 is TGTGCCAGCAGCTTACTTGAGGGCTACTCCACAGATACGCAGTATTTT. Its protein is CASSLLEGYSTDTQYF. V is TRBV7-6 and J is TRBJ2-3; tentative D call: TRBD2 (5 bases). V was shortened by 2 bases and J by 2 bases, with 14 bases between the two germline ends. CDR3 size: 16 residues. Germline V gene sequence: CDR1 SGHVS, CDR2 FNYEAQ.

Concerning this clone: The same CDR3 arises from other DNA sequences in this sample as well. This chain uses TRBV6-5 with TRBJ2-3; D possibly corresponds to TRBD1 (6 bases). In germline, CDR1 is MNHEY, CDR2 SVGAGI. This CDR3 is 15 amino acids long. The V end lost 2 bases, the J end lost 4 bases, and 13 bases lay between the germline ends. CDR3 nucleotide sequence: TGTGCCAGCAGTTACGGGGCAGGGGTGGCAGATACGCAGTATTTT. It specifies CASSYGAGVADTQYF.

Written as DNA, the CDR3 is TGTGCCTGGAGTGGAGGGACCCTCTTCGATAATTCACCCCTCCACTTT. Encoded protein: CAWSGGTLFDNSPLHF. The V gene is TRBV30, the J gene TRBJ1-6, with D perhaps TRBD1 (5 bases). Per the germline V gene, CDR1 is GTSNPN and CDR2 is SVGIG (reference sequence). V gave up 1 base and J gave up 5 bases, with 15 bases separating them. The CDR3 is 16 residues long.

The chain joins TRBV9 to TRBJ2-7; TRBD1 aligns across 11 bases. Germline trimming cut 4 bases from V and 6 bases from J; bases unmatched to any gene: 6. Germline V CDR1 and CDR2: SGDLS, YYNGEE. The CDR3 spans 14 residues. CDR3 coding DNA: TGTGCCAGCAGCCTCGGACAGGGGGCGGGCGAGCAGTACTTC. As protein: CASSLGQGAGEQYF.

The chain has TRBV7-3 and TRBJ2-2, with TRBD1 matching 7 bases. V was pared by 2 bases and J by 6 bases, with 6 bases of the junction left unmatched. Germline V gene sequence: CDR1 SGHTA, CDR2 FQGTGA. This CDR3 contains 15 residues. The CDR3 sequence: CASSLDTGVSGELFF. The CDR3 DNA reads TGTGCCAGCAGCTTAGATACAGGGGTTTCCGGGGAGCTGTTTTTT.

The rearrangement joins TRBV5-4 to TRBJ1-3, with D hard to call. From germline, CDR1 is SGHNT and CDR2 YYREEE (reference sequence). The CDR3 extends over 14 amino acids. The V end lost 1 base, the J end lost 1 base, and 6 bases lay between the germline ends. The CDR3 here is CASSLWDSGNTIYF. The CDR3 nucleotides read TGTGCCAGCAGCTTGTGGGATTCTGGAAACACCATATATTTT.

The chain recombines TRBV4-3 with TRBJ2-3; 7 positions match TRBD2. J lost 2 bases, V lost 1 base, and 3 bases had no gene match. This CDR3 contains 15 residues. Germline CDR1 is LGHNA and CDR2 is YSLEER. CDR3 nucleotide sequence: TGCGCCAGCAGCCAAGTTTGGGACTACACAGATACGCAGTATTTT. The encoded protein is CASSQVWDYTDTQYF.

The CDR3 sequence: CASTHKGYEQYF. CDR3 in DNA: TGTGCCAGCACCCACAAGGGCTACGAGCAGTACTTC. The rearrangement links TRBV12-1 to TRBJ2-7. TRBV12-1 is a pseudogene segment. This CDR3 is built from 12 residues.

The V and J genes are TRBV6-6 and TRBJ2-1; D not resolved. Per the germline V gene, CDR1 is MNHNY and CDR2 is SVGAGI (reference sequence). Trimming stripped 3 bases from V and 8 bases from J, with 8 bases between. The CDR3 has 12 residues. CDR3 amino acids: CASSYIGDEQFF. The CDR3 DNA is TGTGCCAGCAGTTATATAGGCGATGAGCAGTTCTTC.

V gene TRBV9 combines with J gene TRBJ2-7; TRBD1 agrees at 9 bases. The germline CDR1 and CDR2 sequences are SGDLS and YYNGEE. The trim removed 10 bases at V and 4 bases at J, leaving 30 bases unmatched. CDR3 length: 20 amino acids. CDR3 DNA sequence: TGTGCCCGTGGTGACGGGTCCTGGGGACAGGGAGGGGAGGAGGTGTACGAGCAGTACTTC. This sequence encodes CARGDGSWGQGGEEVYEQYF.

This sequence joins TRBV7-2 and TRBJ2-5, with D tentatively TRBD1 or TRBD2 (7 bases each). The CDR3 sequence is 15 residues long. The V gene's germline CDR1 is SGHTA and CDR2 FQGNSA. The V and J ends lost 4 bases and 3 bases respectively, with 15 bases between them. The CDR3: CASSSYRGGEETQYF. DNA of the CDR3: TGTGCCAGCAGCTCGTACAGGGGAGGGGAAGAGACCCAGTACTTC. The whole variable domain, remainder taken from reference TRBV7-2 and TRBJ2-5, is GAGVSQSPSNKVTEKGKDVELRCDPISGHTALYWYRQSLGQGLEFLIYFQGNSAPDKSGLPSDRFSAERTGGSVSTLTIQRTQQEDSAVYLCASSSYRGGEETQYFGPGTRLLVL.

The CDR3 region has the DNA TGTGCCAGCAGCCTCGGGACAGGGGGAATTGATTTCGAGCAGTACTTC. Translation: CASSLGTGGIDFEQYF. The rearrangement links TRBV11-1 to TRBJ2-7; 11 bases are a match to TRBD1. V shed 5 bases and J 6 bases; nucleotides not matched to a gene: 12. The germline gives CDR1 SGHAT, CDR2 FQDESV (reference sequence). The CDR3 has 16 residues. The whole variable domain, remainder taken from reference TRBV11-1 and TRBJ2-7, is EAEVAQSPRYKITEKSQAVAFWCDPISGHATLYWYRQILGQGPELLVQFQDESVVDDSQLPKDRFSAERLKGVDSTLKIQPAELGDSAMYLCASSLGTGGIDFEQYFGPGTRLTVT.

This chain connects TRBV11-2 to TRBJ1-5, with D possibly matching TRBD1 (6 bases). The CDR3 contains 15 residues. Germline V lookup: CDR1 SGHAT, CDR2 FQNNGV. V lost 2 bases, J lost 11 bases, and 19 bases lay in between. CDR3 sequence (DNA): TGTGCCAGCAGCTTACATTCTGGGACACCGGACTCCCAGCATTTT. It translates to CASSLHSGTPDSQHF.

The gene calls are TRBV4-1 and TRBJ2-3; 9 bases agree with TRBD2. The CDR3 runs to 19 residues. V was pared by 4 bases and J by 1 base, with 15 bases of the junction left unmatched. The germline CDR1 and CDR2 sequences are MGHRA and YSYEKL. The CDR3 reads CASSLGGRAGGGGTDTQYF. In nucleotides, the CDR3 is TGCGCCAGCAGCCTCGGCGGGAGGGCCGGAGGTGGGGGCACAGATACGCAGTATTTT.

The V gene is TRBV10-2, the J gene TRBJ2-1, with D unresolved. With 7 bases removed from V and 4 bases from J, the gap between germline ends came to 20 bases. The CDR3 length is 16 residues. The V gene's germline CDR1 is WSHSY and CDR2 SAAADI. This chain's CDR3 is CASTLTGLTFYNEQFF. The CDR3 DNA reads as TGCGCCAGCACCTTAACCGGCTTGACTTTTTACAATGAGCAGTTCTTC.

This clone has a handful of counts. The chain employs TRBV5-4 and TRBJ1-3; 7 bases line up with TRBD1. Germline CDR1 and CDR2: SGHNT and YYREEE (reference sequence). This CDR3 is 15 amino acids long. With V trimmed by 0 bases and J by 2 bases, 2 bases remained unmatched. As DNA, the CDR3 is TGTGCCAGCAGCTTGGTAGGGGGCCCTGGAAACACCATATATTTT. This gives the protein CASSLVGGPGNTIYF.

This clone was found once. This sequence joins TRBV27 and TRBJ1-2; D is unresolved. The V gene lost 10 bases and the J gene lost 6 bases, with 21 bases spanning the gap. Looked up from germline, CDR1 is MNHEY and CDR2 is SMNVEV (reference sequence). The CDR3 contains 14 residues. The CDR3 region has the DNA TGTGCCACCCTTTCGGACCGGAGTCGAGATGGCTACACCTTC. Amino acids: CATLSDRSRDGYTF.

The V gene is TRBV5-8, the J gene TRBJ1-5; D gene unclear. CDR3 length: 15 amino acids. Germline CDR1 reads SGHTS; CDR2 reads YDEGEE. V gave up 0 bases and J gave up 0 bases, with 7 bases separating them. CDR3 sequence reads: CASSLAWGSNQPQHF. The CDR3 DNA is TGTGCCAGCAGCTTGGCCTGGGGTAGCAATCAGCCCCAGCATTTT.